A single sample gave rise to the 21 T cell receptor beta chains below, sequenced in a study of regulatory T cells in long-lasting Graves disease. Indicated time point: persistent/refractory GD, antithyroid drugs over 5 years with positive TRAb. RNA extracted from PBMCs served as the sequencing template. iRepertoire HTBI primers and Arm-PCR of CDR3 regions built TCR beta libraries. TCRdb recomputed calls from the multiplex PCR reads with MiXCR, one row per CDR3 protein. The table includes about 460,000 distinct CDR3 sequences, 22% detected once. The material was peripheral blood mononuclear cells (PBMCs), obtained when the disease was refractory, from a patient treated with antithyroid drugs. The receptors shown here come from a female donor with Graves disease.

The chain links TRBV27 to TRBJ2-1; D is ambiguous. Germline CDR1 reads MNHEY; CDR2 reads SMNVEV (reference sequence). This CDR3 contains 15 residues. V gave up 5 bases and J gave up 7 bases, with 18 bases separating them. The CDR3 loop reads CASSPPGGGRNEQFF. CDR3 sequence (DNA): TGTGCCAGCAGTCCGCCGGGCGGTGGGCGGAATGAGCAGTTCTTC.

This clonotype occurred once. The rearrangement links TRBV20-1 to TRBJ2-3; 8 positions agree with TRBD1. This CDR3 comprises 14 residues. V lost 5 bases and J lost 4; bases outside the gene matches: 8. The germline CDR1 and CDR2 sequences are DFQATT and SNEGSKA (reference sequence). CDR3 residues: CSAPDRAGADTQYF. CDR3 DNA: TGCAGTGCTCCGGACAGGGCCGGGGCAGATACGCAGTATTTT.

There are a few counts of this clonotype. The V and J genes are TRBV9 and TRBJ2-7; 8 bases are shared with TRBD2. The germline V gene has CDR1 SGDLS and CDR2 YYNGEE. V was pared by 0 bases and J by 0 bases, with 2 bases of the junction left unmatched. The CDR3 has 15 amino acids. CDR3 region: CASSVASGRSYEQYF. CDR3 coding DNA: TGTGCCAGCAGCGTAGCTAGCGGGCGCTCCTACGAGCAGTACTTC.

This clonotype was detected only a few times. This chain links TRBV5-6 with TRBJ1-1; D unresolved. Trimming pared 0 bases from V and 3 bases from J, leaving 9 bases between. This CDR3 has 14 residues. Germline V gene data show CDR1 as SGHDT and CDR2 as YYEEEE. The CDR3 loop reads CASSLVGKHTEAFF. The CDR3 DNA reads as TGTGCCAGCAGCTTGGTGGGGAAGCACACTGAAGCTTTCTTT.

In this sample, this clonotype turned up a few times. The gene calls are TRBV20-1 and TRBJ1-6, with 9 bases aligning to TRBD1. Trimming at V came to 5 bases and at J to 10 bases, leaving 12 bases not matched to a gene. The CDR3 runs 15 residues. From germline, CDR1 is DFQATT and CDR2 SNEGSKA (reference sequence). CDR3 sequence (DNA): TGCAGTGCTGGCTATGGGGGACAGGGAAGATCACCCCTCCACTTT. As protein: CSAGYGGQGRSPLHF.

The chain is built from TRBV6-2 or TRBV6-3 and TRBJ1-2; TRBD1 agrees at 11 bases. The V segment lost 5 bases and the J segment 7 bases; nucleotides outside the gene matches: 12. CDR1 and CDR2 from the germline V gene are MNHEY and SVGEGT. This CDR3 region has 16 residues. For the CDR3, the DNA is TGTGCCAGCAGTGAATGGGACAGGGGGTGGACGGGTGGCTACACCTTC. Encoded protein: CASSEWDRGWTGGYTF.

A word on this clonotype: Given a much more abundant clone one base away, this may be a read error. This chain links TRBV6-1 with TRBJ2-7; unclear D gene. Per the germline V gene, CDR1 is MNHNS and CDR2 is SASEGT. The CDR3 spans 13 residues. In DNA, the CDR3 is TGTGCCAGCGTCAAAAGGGCCCCCTACGAGCAGCACTTC. It translates to CASVKRAPYEQHF.

This rearrangement joins TRBV12-3 or TRBV12-4 to TRBJ1-1; no definite D call. V lost 6 bases to trimming and J lost 5 bases, with 13 bases between them. The CDR3 covers 13 residues. The CDR3 bases are TGTGCCAGCAGCTCTACCGGGAAAACTGAAGCTTTCTTT. Amino acid sequence: CASSSTGKTEAFF.

The count of this clonotype is one. The chain is built from TRBV4-3 and TRBJ1-1, with TRBD1 matching over 7 bases. In germline, CDR1 is LGHNA, CDR2 YSLEER. CDR3 length: 14 residues. The V and J ends lost 2 bases and 1 base, in that order; junction bases with no gene match: 1. The CDR3 is CASSQWTGNTEAFF. The DNA of the CDR3 is TGCGCCAGCAGCCAATGGACAGGGAACACTGAAGCTTTCTTT.

The rearrangement uses TRBV13 and TRBJ2-7; D not resolved. Germline CDR1 is PRHDT and CDR2 is FYEKMQ (reference sequence). This CDR3 is built from 15 residues. V lost 5 bases to trimming and J lost 3 bases, with 17 bases between them. CDR3 protein: CASSPRIVSYYEQYF. CDR3 nucleotide sequence: TGTGCCAGCAGCCCCCGAATAGTTTCCTACTACGAGCAGTACTTC. Using reference TRBV13 and TRBJ2-7 for the parts outside the CDR3, the full variable domain is AAGVIQSPRHLIKEKRETATLKCYPIPRHDTVYWYQQGPGQDPQFLISFYEKMQSDKGSIPDRFSAQQFSDYHSELNMSSLELGDSALYFCASSPRIVSYYEQYFGPGTRLTVT.

The rearrangement links TRBV24-1 to TRBJ2-2, with D unresolved. V shed 9 bases and J shed 1 base, with 14 bases lying between them. This CDR3 has 15 amino acids. Germline V gene lookup returns CDR1 KGHDR and CDR2 SFDVKD. DNA of the CDR3: TGTGCCACCCGCCCGGATGATAGGAACACCGGGGAGCTGTTTTTT. Translated: CATRPDDRNTGELFF.

This clonotype was seen a handful of times. The rearrangement joins TRBV19 to TRBJ2-7; 8 bases align to TRBD1. V was clipped by 5 bases and J by 6 bases; unmatched bases: 9. The germline gives CDR1 LNHDA, CDR2 SQIVND (reference sequence). The CDR3 loop spans 14 amino acids. CDR3 amino acids: CASSGGQGGGEQYF. In nucleotides, the CDR3 is TGTGCCAGTAGTGGCGGACAGGGAGGAGGCGAGCAGTACTTC.

This clonotype was found a few times. J is TRBJ1-3 and V is TRBV30; D is ambiguous. Germline V CDR1 and CDR2: GTSNPN, SVGIG (reference sequence). V lost 2 bases, J lost 0 bases, and 17 bases lay in between. This CDR3 is 17 amino acids long. The DNA for the CDR3 is TGTGCCTGGAGTACCCCCTGGAACAGCAACTCTGGAAACACCATATATTTT. Amino acids: CAWSTPWNSNSGNTIYF.

This rearrangement joins TRBV7-9 to TRBJ2-7, with 8 nucleotides matching TRBD2. Germline values: CDR1 SEHNR, CDR2 FQNEAQ (reference sequence). Losses at the gene ends were 7 bases for V and 2 bases for J; bases not matched to a gene: 4. The CDR3 is made up of 13 amino acids. The CDR3 region has the DNA TGTGCCAGCACCGGGGGGGAGGCCTACGAGCAGTACTTC. Translating gives CASTGGEAYEQYF.

This clonotype has only a few counts. The chain links TRBV28 to TRBJ2-1; 9 bases are shared with TRBD2. V dropped 3 bases and J dropped 6; count of bases not matched to a gene: 9. In germline, CDR1 is MDHEN, CDR2 SYDVKM. This CDR3 is built from 16 residues. CDR3: CASSFSKAGGSNEQFF. CDR3 nucleotides: TGTGCCAGCAGTTTTTCCAAGGCGGGGGGGTCCAATGAGCAGTTCTTC. Combining the CDR3 with reference TRBV28 and TRBJ2-1 gives the whole variable domain DVKVTQSSRYLVKRTGEKVFLECVQDMDHENMFWYRQDPGLGLRLIYFSYDVKMKEKGDIPEGYSVSREKKERFSLILESASTNQTSMYLCASSFSKAGGSNEQFFGPGTRLTVL.

At least ten counts were recorded for this clonotype. This chain connects TRBV12-3 or TRBV12-4 to TRBJ1-1; the D is unclear. CDR3 length equals 12 residues. V lost 2 bases to trimming and J lost 11 bases, with 12 bases between them. CDR3 coding DNA: TGTGCCAGCAGTTTAATCGGAGCTGTGGCTTTCTTT. This encodes CASSLIGAVAFF.

On this clonotype: A much more abundant neighbour one base away suggests this may be a read error. The chain employs TRBV12-3 or TRBV12-4 and TRBJ2-2; possible D gene TRBD2, 5 bases. The ends were cut back, 7 bases at V and 2 bases at J, with 8 bases in the middle. CDR3 length: 13 residues. CDR3 sequence reads: CASTEENTGELFF. As DNA, the CDR3 is TGTGCCAGCACGGAGGAAAACACCGGGGAGCTGTTTTTT.

The gene calls are TRBV28 and TRBJ2-7; 8 bases agree with TRBD1. Germline V gives CDR1 MDHEN, CDR2 SYDVKM. V lost 5 bases to trimming and J lost 3 bases; unmatched junction nucleotides: 12. The CDR3 totals 16 residues. CDR3 residues: CASSPPTGEGFYEQYF. CDR3 DNA sequence: TGTGCCAGCAGTCCACCGACAGGGGAAGGTTTCTACGAGCAGTACTTC.

The rearrangement uses TRBV20-1 and TRBJ2-5; D is uncertain. The germline V gene has CDR1 DFQATT and CDR2 SNEGSKA (reference sequence). The CDR3 has 15 amino acids. Trimming took off 0 bases at V and 5 bases at J, with 16 bases between the two ends. The DNA for the CDR3 is TGCAGTGCTAGAGATACAGAACAGCCAACGGAGACCCAGTACTTC. Residues: CSARDTEQPTETQYF.

This clonotype was observed a few times. The genes are TRBV20-1 and TRBJ1-2; weak D call: TRBD1 (6 bases). The germline CDR1 and CDR2 sequences are DFQATT and SNEGSKA (reference sequence). The V gene lost 4 bases and the J gene lost 3 bases, with 21 bases spanning the gap. The CDR3 runs to 16 residues. The DNA of the CDR3 is TGCAGTGCTAAAGGCGGGGGGGGGGCGAACTACTATGGCTACACCTTC. It is translated as CSAKGGGGANYYGYTF.

This clonotype was counted many times. The V and J genes are TRBV7-2 and TRBJ1-2, with TRBD1 identical over 12 bases. Germline V gene sequence: CDR1 SGHTA, CDR2 FQGNSA. Trimming removed 2 bases from V and 7 bases from J; junction bases left unmatched: 5. The CDR3 sequence is 15 residues long. The CDR3 here is CASSLPRDRGLGYTF. The CDR3 coding sequence is TGTGCCAGCAGCTTACCTCGGGACAGGGGGCTTGGCTACACCTTC.